This T cell receptor (beta chain) was found in a study of untreated major depressive disorder. Germline values: CDR1 SGHVS, CDR2 FQNEAQ. Trimming took 5 bases from V and 5 from J, leaving 12 bases between them. The CDR3 is 13 amino acids. Assay used: immunoSEQ multiplex PCR; TCRdb lists only in-frame clones, some missing. The data contain 15,000 to 20,000 clones, about 83% of them singletons. The sample holds one count of this clone. The J gene is TRBJ2-5, the V gene TRBV7-8, with D tentatively TRBD2 (5 bases). This TCR derives from a woman aged 30 to 39 in good health. Sequencing was performed on CD4+ T cells from PBMCs. CDR3 protein: CASSPPSRETQYF. The CDR3, as DNA: TGTGCCAGCAGCCCCCCTAGCAGGGAGACCCAGTACTTC. Based on the CDR3 plus reference TRBV7-8 and TRBJ2-5, the full variable domain is GAGVSQSPRYKVAKRGQDVALRCDPISGHVSLFWYQQALGQGPEFLTYFQNEAQLDKSGLPSDRFFAERPEGSVSTLKIQRTQQEDSAVYLCASSPPSRETQYFGPGTRLLVL.